The clone carrying this T cell receptor (beta chain) appeared once. V dropped 0 bases and J dropped 0; count of bases not matched to a gene: 7. Germline assignment: CDR1 SGHRS and CDR2 YFSETQ. This CDR3 is 18 amino acids long. Profiling relied on immunoSEQ multiplex PCR, and the TCRdb table lists in-frame clones only, not all of them. The sample carries roughly 500,000 clones, 70% to 80% recorded once. These data are taken from a study of shared T cell receptors in the human thymus. This sample also appeared in a second study, on human thymus T cells. That paper notes: All donors were healthy Finnish infants who were undergoing corrective surgery to treat congenital heart defects. Obtained as resections during corrective heart surgery, the thymus tissue was then studied. Biased V and J segment usage appeared in thymus and peripheral blood.

The clonotype originates from a boy under two years old with a congenital heart defect. Sequencing was carried out using thymocytes. This chain connects TRBV5-1 to TRBJ2-1, with TRBD2 matching 9 bases. The CDR3 spells CASSLAVAGDLSYNEQFF. Written as DNA, the CDR3 is TGCGCCAGCAGCTTGGCTGTAGCGGGGGACCTCTCCTACAATGAGCAGTTCTTC. Filled out from reference TRBV5-1 and TRBJ2-1, the complete variable domain reads KAGVTQTPRYLIKTRGQQVTLSCSPISGHRSVSWYQQTPGQGLQFLFEYFSETQRNKGNFPGRFSGRQFSNSRSEMNVSTLELGDSALYLCASSLAVAGDLSYNEQFFGPGTRLTVL.